This TCR beta chain was captured in a study of blood T cell repertoires in COVID-19 (dated by TCRdb to about 2020). With respect to the entire study: The collaborator samples originated in the United States, Italy and Spain and spanned the acute and convalescent phases of COVID-19. The material from the prospective study consisted of cDNA or gDNA derived from T cells, B-cell-depleted T cells, or PBMCs. Subjects who had been exposed to COVID-19, were actively infected with it, or had recovered from it provided the deeply sampled blood TCRbeta repertoires that made up the dataset. A freely available public database, intended as a resource for researchers studying the immune response to SARS-CoV-2, is where the repertoires were released. The samples were drawn from the first 160 participants of the ongoing ImmuneRACE study and from 1,200 or so subjects provided by 6 global collaborators. A de-identified subject ID, COVID-19 status, age in years and sex were almost always included in the sample metadata. Where available, HLA class I and class II types were obtained from metadata supplied by the sample provider rather than from assay-based typing.

The collaborating institutions used their own protocols to collect whole blood in K2EDTA tubes. For TCRbeta analysis, collaborators shipped samples as frozen whole blood, isolated PBMCs, or DNA extracted from either of those sample types. With respect to this clone: Its cognate antigen has yet to be identified. The input lacks base qualities; no much larger clone sits a single base away.

What the authors observed across the whole study: The amount of clinical and demographic metadata varied by source and participant and was provided uncurated.

TCRbeta CDR3 regions were amplified from genomic DNA by means of the immunoSEQ Assay, a bias-controlled multiplex PCR. The published analysis was carried out like this. The number of nucleated cells in each sample was estimated from the amplification of reference gene primers within the assay. To quantify the absolute abundance of each unique TCRbeta CDR3 rearrangement, sequence reads were collapsed and filtered. For each sample, productive Simpson clonality was calculated by taking the square root of Simpson's diversity index across productive rearrangements. The immuneACCESS repertoire file appears here via TCRdb, limited to in-frame rearrangements. These files lack a portion of the clones; in checked studies, under half of the deficit traces to unresolved V genes, and the cause of the others is not known. The V and J calls and clone size are taken from that table; D and trimming were inferred from the DNA. This sample has some 30,000 clones in its table, and approximately 85% of those were observed once. Approximately 15% of the sample belongs to the ten largest clones.

The V and J ends are trimmed by 2 bases and 6 bases, leaving 4 bases between them. There are 11 amino acids in the CDR3, from cysteine to phenylalanine inclusive. Only the CDR3 part of the read is kept: 33 bases, read in frame from the first base. Per the germline V gene, MNHNS is the CDR1 and SASEGT is the CDR2. Specimen: peripheral blood. The receptor chain draws on TRBV6-1 and TRBJ1-2; the D gene cannot be resolved reliably. This receptor was taken from a woman aged 60-75 years with active COVID-19. CDR3 protein: CASSETDGYTF. In nucleotide form, the sequence is TGTGCCAGCAGTGAAACTGATGGCTACACCTTC.